Below, 19 T cell receptor beta chains from the same sample are listed, as sequenced in a study of radiation and T cells in renal cell carcinoma. Clones were read by immunoSEQ multiplex PCR, and TCRdb kept only the in-frame ones, dropping some. The table includes 70,000 or so clones, around 80% detected once. Time point of the sample: blood 2 weeks post-SBRT. Specified treatment: 15 Gy SBRT to primary tumor, nephrectomy 4 weeks later. The sequences come from blood, collected from a patient whose treatment included radiotherapy and nephrectomy. The receptors were sampled from a man in his sixties with renal cell carcinoma.

The V and J genes are TRBV7-9 and TRBJ2-5, with TRBD1 matching 7 bases. J gave up 7 bases and V 1 base, and 6 bases lay outside the gene matches. CDR3 length: 14 amino acids. CDR1 and CDR2 (germline): SEHNR, FQNEAQ (reference sequence). The CDR3, as DNA: TGTGCCAGCAGCTTAGGGGACAGCCCCCGGACCCAGTACTTC. This gives the protein CASSLGDSPRTQYF.

This clone was seen more than once but under ten times. The chain is built from TRBV6-1 and TRBJ1-5, with D unclear. CDR3 length: 13 residues. Germline CDR1 and CDR2: MNHNS and SASEGT. V lost 5 bases to trimming and J lost 0 bases, with 5 bases between them. Written as DNA, the CDR3 is TGTGCCAGCAGTACTTATAGCAATCAGCCCCAGCATTTT. Translation gives CASSTYSNQPQHF.

This clone was picked up a small number of times. The V and J genes are TRBV7-8 and TRBJ1-1; 8 bases map to TRBD1. Trimming at V came to 5 bases and at J to 1 base, leaving 3 bases not matched to a gene. The CDR3 contains 14 residues. CDR1 is SGHVS and CDR2 is FQNEAQ in the germline V gene. The CDR3: CASSQQGGNTEAFF. As DNA, the CDR3 is TGTGCCAGCAGCCAACAGGGGGGGAACACTGAAGCTTTCTTT.

Written as DNA, the CDR3 is TGTGCCAGCAGCTTCTCCGGGGTTGGAAACACCATATATTTT. Its translation is CASSFSGVGNTIYF. This chain uses TRBV5-6 with TRBJ1-3; D not resolved. V was shortened by 2 bases and J by 3 bases, with 9 bases between the two germline ends. Per germline, CDR1 SGHDT and CDR2 YYEEEE. This CDR3 region has 14 residues.

Only one count was recorded for this clone. The V gene is TRBV11-2, the J gene TRBJ1-5; TRBD1 matches at 9 bases. The CDR3 runs to 14 residues. Germline loops: CDR1 SGHAT, CDR2 FQNNGV. Trimming removed 6 bases from V and 5 bases from J; junction bases left unmatched: 5. CDR3 coding DNA: TGTGCCAGCAGAGGACAGGGGAGGGATCAGCCCCAGCATTTT. Translated, it gives CASRGQGRDQPQHF. The variable domain in full, completed from reference TRBV11-2 and TRBJ1-5, reads EAGVAQSPRYKIIEKRQSVAFWCNPISGHATLYWYQQILGQGPKLLIQFQNNGVVDDSQLPKDRFSAERLKGVDSTLKIQPAKLEDSAVYLCASRGQGRDQPQHFGDGTRLSIL.

This chain joins TRBV5-1 and TRBJ2-6, with D uncertain. Per the germline V gene, CDR1 is SGHRS and CDR2 is YFSETQ. Between the trimmed V and J ends, which lost 0 bases and 0 bases, there was a span of 10 bases. The CDR3 is made up of 17 amino acids. In DNA form, the CDR3 reads TGCGCCAGCAGCTTGGTCCCTCCCTCCTCTGGGGCCAACGTCCTGACTTTC. This codes for CASSLVPPSSGANVLTF.

This chain uses TRBV7-9 with TRBJ1-2; possible D gene TRBD1, 5 bases. Germline CDR1 and CDR2: SEHNR and FQNEAQ (reference sequence). Trimming shortened V by 6 bases and J by 5 bases, and 19 bases separated the two germline ends. The CDR3 loop spans 15 amino acids. DNA for the CDR3: TGTGCCAGCAGTTCCGAGGGACGGAGGTTATATGGCTACACCTTC. Translation gives CASSSEGRRLYGYTF.

The genes are TRBV15 and TRBJ2-5, with 8 bases lining up with TRBD1. CDR1 and CDR2 (germline): LNHNV, YYDKDF (reference sequence). J was trimmed by 1 base and V by 5 bases; bases with no gene match: 6. The CDR3 is 15 residues long. CDR3 sequence: CATSGRGQGQETQYF. The CDR3 nucleotides are TGTGCCACCAGCGGACGCGGACAGGGCCAAGAGACCCAGTACTTC.

The chain uses TRBV7-9 and TRBJ2-1; 11 bases match TRBD2. V shed 2 bases, J shed 3 bases, and the junction held 9 bases outside the gene matches. From germline, CDR1 is SEHNR and CDR2 FQNEAQ (reference sequence). The CDR3 runs 18 residues. The CDR3 DNA reads as TGTGCCAGCAGCTTATTCCGAGGGCTAGCGGGGGGCTACAATGAGCAGTTCTTC. Amino acids: CASSLFRGLAGGYNEQFF. The full variable domain, with the rest looked up from reference TRBV7-9 and TRBJ2-1, is DTGVSQNPRHKITKRGQNVTFRCDPISEHNRLYWYRQTLGQGPEFLTYFQNEAQLEKSRLLSDRFSAERPKGSFSTLEIQRTEQGDSAMYLCASSLFRGLAGGYNEQFFGPGTRLTVL.

This clone has just one count. This sequence joins TRBV11-3 and TRBJ2-1; 10 bases align to TRBD1. Germline values: CDR1 SGHNT, CDR2 YENEEA. The CDR3 has 14 residues. V trimming: 5 bases; J trimming: 5 bases; junction bases outside the gene matches: 3. CDR3 sequence (DNA): TGTGCCAGCAGCGGGACAGGGGTCCACAATGAGCAGTTCTTC. Translation gives CASSGTGVHNEQFF.

As DNA, the CDR3 is TGTGCCAGCTCACCCGACAGGGAGTATGGCTACACCTTC. Protein: CASSPDREYGYTF. The V and J genes are TRBV18 and TRBJ1-2, with 7 bases fitting TRBD1. J was trimmed by 5 bases and V by 3 bases; bases with no gene match: 3. Per the germline V gene, CDR1 is KGHSH and CDR2 is LQKENI. The CDR3 sequence is 13 residues long.

The V and J genes are TRBV5-8 and TRBJ2-1; 7 bases agree with TRBD1. This CDR3 is 16 amino acids long. V lost 6 bases, J lost 1 base, and 10 bases stayed unmatched. Germline CDR1 SGHTS, CDR2 YDEGEE. CDR3 DNA: TGTGCCAGCACCCAGAGACAGGGAATTTCCTACAATGAGCAGTTCTTC. Translated, it gives CASTQRQGISYNEQFF.

The chain combines TRBV6-5 with TRBJ2-5; no reliable D call. The CDR3 loop spans 13 amino acids. Trimming took 4 bases from V and 1 from J, leaving 7 bases between them. Germline CDR1 MNHEY, CDR2 SVGAGI. The CDR3: CASSFQIQETQYF. The CDR3 DNA sequence: TGTGCCAGCAGTTTCCAGATCCAAGAGACCCAGTACTTC.

The V call is TRBV10-3, the J call TRBJ2-2; no firm D call. The CDR3 has 13 amino acids. Trimming removed 11 bases from V and 0 bases from J, with 10 bases in between. CDR1 is ENHRY, CDR2 SYGVKD, per germline. Here the CDR3 reads CAVNRANTGELFF. In DNA, the CDR3 is TGTGCCGTAAACAGAGCGAACACCGGGGAGCTGTTTTTT.

The gene calls are TRBV4-1 and TRBJ2-5; TRBD1 matches 7 bases. The V gene's germline CDR1 is MGHRA and CDR2 YSYEKL. The trim removed 5 bases at V and 7 bases at J, leaving 13 bases unmatched. The CDR3 covers 15 residues. The CDR3 reads CASSRPGQLRRTQYF. The CDR3 nucleotides read TGCGCCAGCAGCAGACCGGGACAGCTAAGACGGACCCAGTACTTC.

V and J are TRBV10-3 and TRBJ2-7; 7 positions agree with TRBD1. Germline V gene sequence: CDR1 ENHRY, CDR2 SYGVKD. Trimming took 0 bases from V and 2 from J; bases not matched to a gene: 4. This CDR3 comprises 15 residues. This chain's CDR3 is CAISESDRAPYEQYF. The DNA of the CDR3 is TGTGCCATCAGTGAGTCCGACAGGGCCCCCTACGAGCAGTACTTC.

The rearrangement uses TRBV28 and TRBJ2-7, with 9 bases aligning to TRBD2. The length of the CDR3 is 16 residues. After removal of 1 base from V and 0 bases from J, the junction contained 4 bases not matched to a gene. Germline V lookup: CDR1 MDHEN, CDR2 SYDVKM. This CDR3 is CASSLYSSGSSYEQYF. In DNA form, the CDR3 reads TGTGCCAGCAGTTTATACAGTAGCGGGAGCTCCTACGAGCAGTACTTC.

The chain uses TRBV25-1 and TRBJ2-1; TRBD1 is a possible D gene (5 bases). Deletions cut 4 bases from V and 9 bases from J, with 19 bases between. Germline CDR1 reads MGHDK; CDR2 reads SYGVNS. The CDR3 has 15 amino acids. Here the CDR3 DNA reads TGTGCCAGCAGTGTCGGTCAGGGAAGAACGGGTGAGCAGTTCTTC. As protein: CASSVGQGRTGEQFF.

The chain is built from TRBV5-1 and TRBJ2-3, with unresolved D. The V gene lost 5 bases and the J gene lost 4 bases, with 14 bases spanning the gap. Germline-derived CDR1 and CDR2 are SGHRS and YFSETQ. The CDR3 consists of 14 residues. CDR3 sequence reads: CASRVSPGADTQYF. As DNA, the CDR3 is TGCGCCAGCAGGGTCTCCCCCGGCGCAGATACGCAGTATTTT.